This T cell receptor (beta chain) was documented in a study of post-analysis software for immune sequencing data. Overall study: The disease courses covered relapsing-remitting, secondary progressive and progressive-relapsing multiple sclerosis. Findings of the study overall: Higher frequency in patients than in controls was seen for about five TRBV segments, with TRBV5-6, TRBV5-1 and TRBV20-1 among them.

The CDR3 sequence is 15 residues long. Per germline, CDR1 SQVTM and CDR2 ANQGSEA. Losses at the gene ends were 6 bases for V and 4 bases for J; bases not matched to a gene: 12. Libraries were made from TCR beta cDNA, and they carried unique molecular identifiers. One entry per CDR3 protein results from TCRdb running MiXCR on the PCR reads. The profile shows 800,000 to 950,000 distinct CDR3 sequences, around 50% of them singletons. There are a few counts of this clonotype. Its antigen is unidentified. Sequences were obtained from blood. This sequence originates from a girl aged 10-17 years with multiple sclerosis. The chain has TRBV29-1 and TRBJ2-1, with TRBD2 matching over 7 bases. The CDR3 sequence: CSVGWDYRPYNEQFF. CDR3 coding DNA: TGCAGCGTCGGCTGGGACTACCGACCATACAATGAGCAGTTCTTC.